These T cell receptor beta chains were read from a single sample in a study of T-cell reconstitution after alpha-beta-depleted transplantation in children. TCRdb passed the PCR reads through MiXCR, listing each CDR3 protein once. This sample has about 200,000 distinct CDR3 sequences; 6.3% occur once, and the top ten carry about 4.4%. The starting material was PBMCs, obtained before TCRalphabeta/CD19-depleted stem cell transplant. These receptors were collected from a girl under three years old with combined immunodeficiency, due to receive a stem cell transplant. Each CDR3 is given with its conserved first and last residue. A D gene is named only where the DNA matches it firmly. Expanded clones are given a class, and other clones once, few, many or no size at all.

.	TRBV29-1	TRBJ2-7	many	CSIIQASEQYF	TGCAGCATTATACAGGCTTCCGAGCAGTACTTC
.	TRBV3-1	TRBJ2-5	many	CASSQANVGTQYF	TGTGCCAGCAGCCAAGCTAACGTGGGGACCCAGTACTTC
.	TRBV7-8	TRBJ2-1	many	CASSLATGNEQFF	TGTGCCAGCAGCTTAGCTACGGGCAATGAGCAGTTCTTC
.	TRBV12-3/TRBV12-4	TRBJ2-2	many	CASSFVGSNGELFF	TGTGCCAGCAGTTTTGTAGGGTCCAACGGGGAGCTGTTTTTT
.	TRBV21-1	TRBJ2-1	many	CASSKFEEPGREQFF	TGTGCCAGCAGCAAATTCGAGGAGCCTGGACGGGAGCAGTTCTTC
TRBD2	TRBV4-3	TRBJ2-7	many	CASSQDSPSGVMYF	TGCGCCAGCAGCCAAGACTCTCCTAGCGGGGTAATGTACTTC
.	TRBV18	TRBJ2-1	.	CASSPPFYQGQFF	TGTGCCAGCTCACCACCCTTTTATCAAGGGCAGTTCTTC
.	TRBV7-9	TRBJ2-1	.	CASSLESGYNEQFF	TGTGCCAGCAGCCTAGAGTCAGGGTACAATGAGCAGTTCTTC
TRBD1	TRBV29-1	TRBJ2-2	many	CSVERTGGTTGELFF	TGCAGCGTTGAAAGGACAGGGGGTACCACCGGGGAGCTGTTTTTT
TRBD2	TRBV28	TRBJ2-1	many	CASSALADNEQFF	TGTGCCAGCAGCGCACTAGCGGACAATGAGCAGTTCTTC
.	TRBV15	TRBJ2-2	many	CATSRETVPGELFF	TGTGCCACCAGCAGAGAAACAGTACCCGGGGAGCTGTTTTTT
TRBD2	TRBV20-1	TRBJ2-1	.	CSALSGIPTTLTYNEQFF	TGCAGTGCCCTTAGCGGGATCCCCACCACCCTTACCTACAATGAGCAGTTCTTC
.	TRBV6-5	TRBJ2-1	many	CASSYATGWATPDNEQFF	TGTGCCAGCAGTTACGCTACAGGGTGGGCCACCCCTGACAATGAGCAGTTCTTC
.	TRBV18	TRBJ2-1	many	CASSPGPSYNEQFF	TGTGCCAGCTCACCAGGGCCGTCCTACAATGAGCAGTTCTTC
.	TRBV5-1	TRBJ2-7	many	CASSLEGAGLTYEQYF	TGCGCCAGCAGCTTGGAAGGGGCGGGCCTAACCTACGAGCAGTACTTC
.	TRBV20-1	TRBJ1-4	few	CSAPYYPGSAEKLFF	TGCAGTGCTCCCTACTACCCAGGGTCGGCGGAAAAACTGTTTTTT
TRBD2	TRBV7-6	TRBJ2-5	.	CASSLDDGGGETQYF	TGTGCCAGCAGCTTAGATGACGGCGGGGGGGAGACCCAGTACTTC
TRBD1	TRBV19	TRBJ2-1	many	CASRETDRGTYNEQFF	TGTGCCAGTAGAGAAACGGACAGGGGAACCTACAATGAGCAGTTCTTC
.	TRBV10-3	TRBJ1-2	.	CAIGQLGPQRDAHYGYTF	TGTGCCATCGGCCAATTGGGTCCCCAGAGGGACGCGCACTATGGCTACACCTTC
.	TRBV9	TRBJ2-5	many	CASSVWGEETQYF	TGTGCCAGCAGCGTCTGGGGCGAAGAGACCCAGTACTTC
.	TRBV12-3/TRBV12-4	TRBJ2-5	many	CASSFGTRKETQYF	TGTGCCAGCAGTTTCGGGACACGAAAAGAGACCCAGTACTTC
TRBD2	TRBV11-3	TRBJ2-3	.	CASSPGLARVTDTQYF	TGTGCCAGCAGCCCCGGACTAGCGAGGGTAACAGATACGCAGTATTTT
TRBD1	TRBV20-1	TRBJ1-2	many	CSARTRTGVRFGYTF	TGCAGTGCTCGAACCCGTACAGGGGTGAGGTTTGGCTACACCTTC
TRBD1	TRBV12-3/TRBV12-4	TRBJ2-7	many	CASSPGQPHYEQYF	TGTGCCAGCAGCCCGGGACAGCCCCACTACGAGCAGTACTTC
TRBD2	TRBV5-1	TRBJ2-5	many	CASSIGLAWEAETQYF	TGCGCCAGCAGCATAGGACTAGCGTGGGAGGCGGAGACCCAGTACTTC